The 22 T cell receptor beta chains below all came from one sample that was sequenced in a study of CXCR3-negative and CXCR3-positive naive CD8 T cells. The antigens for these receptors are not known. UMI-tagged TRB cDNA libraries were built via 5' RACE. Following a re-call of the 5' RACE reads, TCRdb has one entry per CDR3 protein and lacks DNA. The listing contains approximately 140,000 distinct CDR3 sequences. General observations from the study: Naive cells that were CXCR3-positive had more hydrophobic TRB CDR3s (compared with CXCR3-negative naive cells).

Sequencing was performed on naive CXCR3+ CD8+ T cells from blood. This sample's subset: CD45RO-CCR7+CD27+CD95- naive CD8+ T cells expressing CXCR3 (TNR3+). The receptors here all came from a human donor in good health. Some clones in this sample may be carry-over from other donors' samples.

This CDR3 reads CASTDRPYEQYF. This chain uses TRBV6-1 with TRBJ2-7; lacking DNA, the TRBD1 call made by TCRdb goes unchecked. Germline lookup yields CDR1 MNHNS and CDR2 SASEGT. The CDR3 runs 12 residues.

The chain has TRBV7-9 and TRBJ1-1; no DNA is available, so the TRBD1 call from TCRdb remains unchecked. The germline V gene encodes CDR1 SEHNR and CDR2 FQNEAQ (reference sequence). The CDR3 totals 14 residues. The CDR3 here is CASSLVPGVTEAFF.

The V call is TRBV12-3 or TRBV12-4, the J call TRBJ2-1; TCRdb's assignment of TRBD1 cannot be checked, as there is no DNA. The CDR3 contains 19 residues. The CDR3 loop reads CASTPWPGRASFGHNEQFF.

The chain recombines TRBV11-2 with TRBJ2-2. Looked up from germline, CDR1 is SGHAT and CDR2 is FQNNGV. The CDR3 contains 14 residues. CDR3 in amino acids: CASTWGGNTGELFF.

The CDR3 spells CASRGDSYNEQFF. J is TRBJ2-1 and V is TRBV15. Germline CDR1 reads LNHNV; CDR2 reads YYDKDF (reference sequence). This CDR3 spans 13 amino acids.

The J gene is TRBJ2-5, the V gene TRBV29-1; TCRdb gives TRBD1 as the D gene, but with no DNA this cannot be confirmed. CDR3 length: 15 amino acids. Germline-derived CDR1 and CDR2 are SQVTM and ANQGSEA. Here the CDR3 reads CSVEVRGREQETQYF.

CDR3 residues: CASSYSRGSTEAFF. The chain links TRBV6-5 to TRBJ1-1. Germline assignment: CDR1 MNHEY and CDR2 SVGAGI. This CDR3 is 14 amino acids long.

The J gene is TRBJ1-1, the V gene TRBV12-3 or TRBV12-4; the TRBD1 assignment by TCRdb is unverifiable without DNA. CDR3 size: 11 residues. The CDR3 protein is CASSFWGEAFF.

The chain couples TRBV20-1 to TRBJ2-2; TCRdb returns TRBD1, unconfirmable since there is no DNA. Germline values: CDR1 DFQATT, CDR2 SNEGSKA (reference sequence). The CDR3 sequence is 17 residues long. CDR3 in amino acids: CSARDRGGPTNTGELFF.

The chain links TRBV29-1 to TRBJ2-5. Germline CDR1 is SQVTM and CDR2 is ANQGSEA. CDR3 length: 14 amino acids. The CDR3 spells CSVEDLNSQETQYF.

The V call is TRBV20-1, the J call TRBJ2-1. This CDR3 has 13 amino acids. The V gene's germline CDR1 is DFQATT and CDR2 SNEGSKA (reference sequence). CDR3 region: CSARSGSYNEQFF.

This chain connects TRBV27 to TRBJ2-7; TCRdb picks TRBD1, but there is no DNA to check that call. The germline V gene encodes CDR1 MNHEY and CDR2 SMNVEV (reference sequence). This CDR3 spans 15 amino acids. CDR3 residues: CASSRDSVLSYEQYF.

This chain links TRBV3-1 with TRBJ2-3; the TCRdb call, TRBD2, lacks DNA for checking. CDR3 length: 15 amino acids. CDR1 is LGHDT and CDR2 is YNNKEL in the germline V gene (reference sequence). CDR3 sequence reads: CASSHRTSGMDTQYF.

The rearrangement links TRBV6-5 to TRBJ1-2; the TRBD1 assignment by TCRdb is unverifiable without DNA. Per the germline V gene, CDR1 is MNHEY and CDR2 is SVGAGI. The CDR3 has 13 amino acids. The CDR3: CASSAQGNYGYTF.

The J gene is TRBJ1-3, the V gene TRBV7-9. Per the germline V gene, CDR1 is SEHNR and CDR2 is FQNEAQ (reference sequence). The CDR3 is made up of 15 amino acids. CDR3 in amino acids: CASSLNIDSGNTIYF.

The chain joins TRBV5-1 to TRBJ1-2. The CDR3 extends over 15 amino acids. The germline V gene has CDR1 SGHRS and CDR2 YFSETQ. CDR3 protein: CASSLEDGRSYGYTF.

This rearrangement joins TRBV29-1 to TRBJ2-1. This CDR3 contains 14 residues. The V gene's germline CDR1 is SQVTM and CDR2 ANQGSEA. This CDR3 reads CSVEEGRIYNEQFF.

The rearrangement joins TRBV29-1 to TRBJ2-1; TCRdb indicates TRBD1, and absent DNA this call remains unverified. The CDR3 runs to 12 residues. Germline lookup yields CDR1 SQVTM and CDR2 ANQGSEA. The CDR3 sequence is CSVEFRVNEQFF.

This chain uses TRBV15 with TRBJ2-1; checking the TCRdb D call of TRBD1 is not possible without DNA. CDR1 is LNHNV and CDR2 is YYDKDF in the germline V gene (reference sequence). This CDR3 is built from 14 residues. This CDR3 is CATSRDRGGDEQFF.

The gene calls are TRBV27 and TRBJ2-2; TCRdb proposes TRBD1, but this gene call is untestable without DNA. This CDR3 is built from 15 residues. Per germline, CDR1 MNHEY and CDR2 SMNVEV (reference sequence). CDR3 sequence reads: CASSLTRGGTGELFF.

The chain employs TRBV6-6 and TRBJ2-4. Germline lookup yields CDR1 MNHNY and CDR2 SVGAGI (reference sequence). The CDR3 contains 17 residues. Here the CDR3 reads CASSYSRPNLAKNIQYF.

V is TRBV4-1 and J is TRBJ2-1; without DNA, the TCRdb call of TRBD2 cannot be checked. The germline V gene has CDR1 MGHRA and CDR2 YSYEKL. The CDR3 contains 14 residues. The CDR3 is CASSQPPSYNEQFF.